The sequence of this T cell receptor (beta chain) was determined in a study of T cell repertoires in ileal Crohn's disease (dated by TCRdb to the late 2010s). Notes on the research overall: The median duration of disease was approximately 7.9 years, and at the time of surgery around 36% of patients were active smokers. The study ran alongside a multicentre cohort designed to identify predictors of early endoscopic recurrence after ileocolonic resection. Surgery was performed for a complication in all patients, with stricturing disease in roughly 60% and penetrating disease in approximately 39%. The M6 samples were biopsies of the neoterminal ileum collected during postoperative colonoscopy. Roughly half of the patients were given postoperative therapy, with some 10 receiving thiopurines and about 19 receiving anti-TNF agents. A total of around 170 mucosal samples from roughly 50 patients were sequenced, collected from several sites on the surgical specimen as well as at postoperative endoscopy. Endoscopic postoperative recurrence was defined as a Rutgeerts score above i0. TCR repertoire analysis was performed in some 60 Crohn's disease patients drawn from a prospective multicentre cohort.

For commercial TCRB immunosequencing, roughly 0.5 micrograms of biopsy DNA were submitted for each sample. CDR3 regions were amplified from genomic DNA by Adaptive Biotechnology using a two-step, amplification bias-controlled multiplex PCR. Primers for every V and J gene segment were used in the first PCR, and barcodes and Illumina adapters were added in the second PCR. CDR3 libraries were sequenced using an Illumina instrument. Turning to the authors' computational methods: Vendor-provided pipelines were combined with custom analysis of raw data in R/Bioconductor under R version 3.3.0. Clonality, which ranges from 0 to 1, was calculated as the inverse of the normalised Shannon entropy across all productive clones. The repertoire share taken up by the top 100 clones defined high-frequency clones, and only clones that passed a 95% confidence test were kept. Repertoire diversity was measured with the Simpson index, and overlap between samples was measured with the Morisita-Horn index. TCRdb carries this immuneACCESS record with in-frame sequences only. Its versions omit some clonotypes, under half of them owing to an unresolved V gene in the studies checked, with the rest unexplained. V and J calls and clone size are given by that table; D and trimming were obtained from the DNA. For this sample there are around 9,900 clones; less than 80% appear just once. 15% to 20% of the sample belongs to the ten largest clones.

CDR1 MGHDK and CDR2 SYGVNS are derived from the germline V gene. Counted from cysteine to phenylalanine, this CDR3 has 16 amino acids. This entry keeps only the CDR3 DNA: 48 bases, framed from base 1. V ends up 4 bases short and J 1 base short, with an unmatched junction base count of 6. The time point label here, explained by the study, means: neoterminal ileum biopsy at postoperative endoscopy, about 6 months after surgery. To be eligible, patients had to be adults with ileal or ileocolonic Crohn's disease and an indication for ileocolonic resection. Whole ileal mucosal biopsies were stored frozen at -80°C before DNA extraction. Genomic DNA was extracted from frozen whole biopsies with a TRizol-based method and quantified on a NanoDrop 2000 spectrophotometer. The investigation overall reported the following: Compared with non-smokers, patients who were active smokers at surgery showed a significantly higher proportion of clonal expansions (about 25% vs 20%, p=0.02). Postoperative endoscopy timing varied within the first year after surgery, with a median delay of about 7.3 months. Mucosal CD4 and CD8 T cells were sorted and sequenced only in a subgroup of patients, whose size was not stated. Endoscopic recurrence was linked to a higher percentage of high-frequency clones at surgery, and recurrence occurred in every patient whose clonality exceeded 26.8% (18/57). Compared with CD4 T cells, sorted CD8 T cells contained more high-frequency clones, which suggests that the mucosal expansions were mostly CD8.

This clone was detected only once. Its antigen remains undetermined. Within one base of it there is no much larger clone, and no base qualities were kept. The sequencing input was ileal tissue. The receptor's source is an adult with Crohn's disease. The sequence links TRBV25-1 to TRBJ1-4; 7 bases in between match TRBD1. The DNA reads TGTGCCAGCAGTGGGTATCAGGGGGGAACTAATGAAAAACTGTTTTTT. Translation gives CASSGYQGGTNEKLFF.